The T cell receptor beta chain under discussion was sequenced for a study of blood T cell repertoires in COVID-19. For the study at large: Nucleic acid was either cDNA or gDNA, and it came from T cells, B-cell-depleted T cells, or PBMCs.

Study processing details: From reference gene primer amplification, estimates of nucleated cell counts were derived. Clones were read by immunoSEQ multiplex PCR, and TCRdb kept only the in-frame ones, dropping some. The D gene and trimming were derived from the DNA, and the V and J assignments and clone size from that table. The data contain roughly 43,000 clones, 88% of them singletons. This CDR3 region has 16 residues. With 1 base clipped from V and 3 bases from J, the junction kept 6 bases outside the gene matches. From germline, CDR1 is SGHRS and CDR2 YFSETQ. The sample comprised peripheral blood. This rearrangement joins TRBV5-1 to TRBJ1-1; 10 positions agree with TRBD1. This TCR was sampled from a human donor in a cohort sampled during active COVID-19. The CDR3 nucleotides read TGCGCCAGCAGCTTGCCGGACAGGGGGGTTGACACTGAAGCTTTCTTT. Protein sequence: CASSLPDRGVDTEAFF.